This T cell receptor beta chain was identified during a study of blood T cell repertoires in COVID-19. On the study more broadly: The United States, Italy and Spain provided the acute and convalescent COVID-19 samples.

In the authors' workflow: Cell counts per sample came from amplifying reference gene primers. Sequenced by immunoSEQ multiplex PCR; TCRdb stores in-frame clones only, minus some. V and J calls and clone size are copied from that table; D and trimming were computed from the DNA. The sample lists tens of thousands of clones, 88% occurring once. The CDR3 spans 16 residues. The V gene end was trimmed by 4 bases and the J gene end by 1 base; junction bases not matched to a gene: 4. CDR1 is SGHNT and CDR2 is YYREEE in the germline V gene (reference sequence). The origin of this receptor is a human donor in a cohort sampled during active COVID-19. The sequencing sample was made of peripheral blood. This chain connects TRBV5-4 to TRBJ2-2, with 10 bases aligning to TRBD2. The DNA of the CDR3 is TGTGCCAGCAGCCGGAGGACTAGCGGGAACACCGGGGAGCTGTTTTTT. Translating it yields CASSRRTSGNTGELFF.